What follows describes a single T cell receptor (beta chain). These data belong to a study of CD8+ T cells in alopecia areata. Extraction and reverse transcription of RNA yielded cDNA as the sequencing template. Data came from immunoSEQ multiplex PCR; TCRdb stores just in-frame clones and leaves some out. The sample contains 110,000 or so clones, less than 70% of which appear only once. The V gene's germline CDR1 is GTSNPN and CDR2 SVGIG (reference sequence). This CDR3 region has 13 residues. Unmatched junction bases numbered 2, after V lost 6 bases and J lost 2 bases. Material: CD4+ T cells sorted from blood. J is TRBJ2-1 and V is TRBV30; TRBD2 agrees at 9 bases. The receptor comes from a human donor in good health. The DNA of the CDR3 is TGTGCCTGTTCTAGCGGGGCCTACAATGAGCAGTTCTTC. Protein: CACSSGAYNEQFF. Full variable domain (rest looked up from reference TRBV30 and TRBJ2-1): SQTIHQWPATLVQPVGSPLSLECTVEGTSNPNLYWYRQAAGRGLQLLFYSVGIGQISSEVPQNLSASRPQDRQFILSSKKLLLSDSGFYLCACSSGAYNEQFFGPGTRLTVL.